The present T cell receptor beta chain was sequenced within a study of blood T cell repertoires in COVID-19. Participants were aged roughly 18 to 95 years, lived in roughly 23 US areas, and enrolled virtually. The study assigned cohorts using participant-reported clinical history. Resolution of symptoms, clearance, or two negative PCRs was present in recovered Cohort 3 donors. This CDR3 spans 16 amino acids. The germline gives CDR1 LGHNT, CDR2 FRNRAP. V dropped 1 base and J dropped 2; count of bases not matched to a gene: 5. In the authors' methods: Amplification with reference gene primers provided the estimates of nucleated cell counts. The data were produced by immunoSEQ multiplex PCR, yet TCRdb's version contains in-frame clones alone and is incomplete. Clone size and the V and J calls come from that table; the DNA yielded D and trimming. This sample carries approximately 300,000 clones, under 95% of them seen once, and the ten largest clones take roughly 20%.

J is TRBJ2-1 and V is TRBV12-5, with 7 bases identical to TRBD2. The material sequenced was PBMCs or T cells enriched from blood (not recorded which). The TCR comes from a young woman who had recovered from COVID-19. Here the CDR3 DNA reads TGTGCTAGTGGTTTGGGAGCGGGGCGGACCTACAATGAGCAGTTCTTC. It codes for CASGLGAGRTYNEQFF.